This TCR beta chain was recovered during a study of shared clonotypes between healthy human individuals. This clone was picked up one time. The CDR3 loop spans 13 amino acids. Trimming cost V 2 bases and J 9 bases, with 11 bases left between them. Looked up from germline, CDR1 is MNHEY and CDR2 is SVGAGI. Sequencing was performed with immunoSEQ multiplex PCR; in TCRdb, only in-frame clones are kept and a portion is missing. The sample has some 1.5 million clones, around 97% seen once. Sample: naive CD4+ T cells sorted from blood. The subset is: CD45RA+ positively selected. This chain joins TRBV6-5 and TRBJ1-5; D ambiguous. The origin of this receptor is a man aged 25-45 years in good health. The CDR3 loop is CASSYGSEWPQHF. CDR3 coding DNA: TGTGCCAGCAGTTACGGCTCAGAATGGCCCCAGCATTTT.